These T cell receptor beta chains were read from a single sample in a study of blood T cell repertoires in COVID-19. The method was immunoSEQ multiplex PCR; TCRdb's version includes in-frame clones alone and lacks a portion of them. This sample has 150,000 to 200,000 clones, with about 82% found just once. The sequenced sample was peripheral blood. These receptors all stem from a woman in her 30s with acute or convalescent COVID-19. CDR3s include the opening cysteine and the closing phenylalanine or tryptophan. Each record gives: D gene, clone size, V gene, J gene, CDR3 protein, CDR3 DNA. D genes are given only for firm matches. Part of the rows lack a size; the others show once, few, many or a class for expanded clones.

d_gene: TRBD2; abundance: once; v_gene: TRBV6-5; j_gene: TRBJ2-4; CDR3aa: CASSSTSGKNIQYF; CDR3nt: TGTGCCAGCAGCAGCACTAGCGGAAAAAACATTCAGTACTTC
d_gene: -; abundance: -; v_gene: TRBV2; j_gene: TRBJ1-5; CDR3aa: CASSEVPWGDQPQHF; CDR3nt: TGTGCCAGCAGTGAGGTGCCGTGGGGCGATCAGCCCCAGCATTTT
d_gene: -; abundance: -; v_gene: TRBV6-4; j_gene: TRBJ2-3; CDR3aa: CASSDSGGSATDTQYF; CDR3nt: TGTGCCAGCAGTGACTCCGGAGGGTCTGCCACAGATACGCAGTATTTT
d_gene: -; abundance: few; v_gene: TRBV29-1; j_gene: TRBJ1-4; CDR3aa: CSVAMAGNNEKLFF; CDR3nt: TGCAGCGTTGCAATGGCAGGGAATAATGAAAAACTGTTTTTT
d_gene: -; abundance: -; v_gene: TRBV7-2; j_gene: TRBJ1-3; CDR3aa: CASSPGLISGNTIYF; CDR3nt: TGTGCCAGCAGCCCGGGACTGATCTCTGGAAACACCATATATTTT
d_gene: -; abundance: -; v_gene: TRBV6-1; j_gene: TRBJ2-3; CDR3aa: CASSEERGSTDTQYF; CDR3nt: TGTGCCAGCAGTGAGGAGCGAGGGAGCACAGATACGCAGTATTTT
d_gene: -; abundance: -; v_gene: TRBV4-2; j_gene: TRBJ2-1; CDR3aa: CASSQALTGFNSYNEQFF; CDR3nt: TGTGCCAGCAGCCAAGCCCTAACAGGTTTCAACTCCTACAATGAGCAGTTCTTC
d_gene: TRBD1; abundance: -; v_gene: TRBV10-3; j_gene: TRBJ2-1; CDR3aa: CAISERVPGGVGNEQFF; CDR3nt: TGTGCCATCAGTGAGAGGGTTCCAGGGGGAGTGGGGAATGAGCAGTTCTTC
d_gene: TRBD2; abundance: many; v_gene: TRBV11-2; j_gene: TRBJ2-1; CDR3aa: CASSLTSGGNNEQFF; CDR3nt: TGTGCCAGCAGTCTCACTAGCGGGGGAAACAATGAGCAGTTCTTC
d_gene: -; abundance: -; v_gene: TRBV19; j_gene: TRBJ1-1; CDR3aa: CASRMARRVTPGNTEAFF; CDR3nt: TGTGCCAGTAGGATGGCCAGGCGGGTGACCCCGGGAAACACTGAAGCTTTCTTT
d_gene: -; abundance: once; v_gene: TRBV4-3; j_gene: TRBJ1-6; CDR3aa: CASSKEGRDSPLHF; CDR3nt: TGCGCCAGCAGCAAGGAGGGGAGGGATTCACCCCTCCACTTT
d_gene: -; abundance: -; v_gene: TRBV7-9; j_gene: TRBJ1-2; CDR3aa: CASSSTAVYGYTF; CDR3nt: TGTGCCAGCAGCTCGACAGCCGTATATGGCTACACCTTC
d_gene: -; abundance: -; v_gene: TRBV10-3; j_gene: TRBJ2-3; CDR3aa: CAIRFDTHTDTQYF; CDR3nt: TGTGCCATCAGATTCGACACACACACAGATACGCAGTATTTT
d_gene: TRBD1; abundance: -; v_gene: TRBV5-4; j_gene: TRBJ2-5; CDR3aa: CASSPRTGYQETQYF; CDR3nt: TGTGCCAGCAGCCCCCGGACAGGGTACCAAGAGACCCAGTACTTC
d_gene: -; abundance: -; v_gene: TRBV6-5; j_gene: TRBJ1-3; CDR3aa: CASRSGGNTIYF; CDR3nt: TGTGCCAGCAGATCAGGGGGAAACACCATATATTTT
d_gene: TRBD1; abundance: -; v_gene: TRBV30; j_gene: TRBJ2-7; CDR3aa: CAWSRTGSHEQYF; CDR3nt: TGTGCCTGGAGTAGGACAGGGTCCCACGAGCAGTACTTC
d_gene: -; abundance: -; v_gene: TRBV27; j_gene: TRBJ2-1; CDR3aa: CASRRGRMQFF; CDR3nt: TGTGCCAGCAGGCGGGGTCGGATGCAGTTCTTC
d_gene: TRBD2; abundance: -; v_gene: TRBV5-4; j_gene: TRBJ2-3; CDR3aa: CASSMGLAWVTSTDTQYF; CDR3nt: TGTGCCAGCAGCATGGGACTAGCTTGGGTAACTAGCACAGATACGCAGTATTTT
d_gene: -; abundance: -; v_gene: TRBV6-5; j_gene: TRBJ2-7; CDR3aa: CASWNVGHYSYEQYF; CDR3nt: TGTGCCAGCTGGAACGTCGGACACTACTCCTACGAGCAGTACTTC
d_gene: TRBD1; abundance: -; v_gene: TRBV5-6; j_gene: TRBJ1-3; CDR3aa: CASSLTGGSGNTIYF; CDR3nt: TGTGCCAGCAGCCTCACAGGGGGGTCAGGAAACACCATATATTTT
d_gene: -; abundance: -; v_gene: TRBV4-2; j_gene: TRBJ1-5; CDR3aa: CASSQDLVPRYSNQPQHF; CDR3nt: TGTGCCAGCAGCCAAGATTTGGTCCCGAGATATAGCAATCAGCCCCAGCATTTT
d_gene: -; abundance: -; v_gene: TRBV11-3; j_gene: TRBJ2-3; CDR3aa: CASSPGHLSSTDTQYF; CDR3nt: TGTGCCAGCAGCCCGGGACACCTCTCTAGCACAGATACGCAGTATTTT
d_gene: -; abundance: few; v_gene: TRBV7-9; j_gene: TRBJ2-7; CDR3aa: CASSSRWELGGEQYF; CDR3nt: TGTGCCAGCAGCTCCAGGTGGGAACTAGGCGGCGAGCAGTACTTC
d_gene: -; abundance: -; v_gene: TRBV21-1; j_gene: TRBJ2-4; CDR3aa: CASSKQREAKNIQYF; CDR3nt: TGTGCCAGCAGCAAACAACGAGAAGCCAAAAACATTCAGTACTTC
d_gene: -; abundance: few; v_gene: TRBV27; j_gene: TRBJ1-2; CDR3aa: CASSTGDRAQSLTF; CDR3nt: TGTGCCAGCAGTACCGGAGACAGAGCCCAAAGTCTCACCTTC
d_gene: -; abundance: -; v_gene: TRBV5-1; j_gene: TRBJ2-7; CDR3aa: CASSLEPRGSYEQYF; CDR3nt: TGCGCCAGCAGCTTGGAGCCCCGGGGATCCTACGAGCAGTACTTC